This TCR beta chain was found in a study of cytomegalovirus exposure and HLA in healthy donors (dated by TCRdb to the late 2010s). About the study as a whole: An earlier analysis of several hundred of the donors reported more than 250 Gb of sequence data and more than 90 million unique TCR beta sequences from 190 million or so T cells. About 280 gigabases of sequencing data and 70 million to 85 million unique TCR sequences were included in an early release covering about 700 HLA-typed donors. The genetic ancestry cluster associated with self-reported Caucasian donors included around 76% of the roughly 360 genotyped donors. The study was designed to test whether signatures of past pathogen exposure could be identified by cataloging public T cell receptors. Using immunosequencing, the study profiled T cell repertoires from about 610 subjects and related those repertoires to cytomegalovirus serostatus. Besides the first cohort of approximately 670 subjects, a separate validation cohort made up of 90 to 150 different subjects was used. The study combined high-throughput TCR immunosequencing, statistical association of individual TCRs with disease status, and machine learning to predict cytomegalovirus infection status. In a later analysis, previously published TCR beta repertoires from more than 500 donors were re-analyzed and high-resolution HLA genotyping was added so that TCR occurrence patterns could be studied. Rather than drawing on any new phenotypic data, the later analysis identified candidate immune exposures from TCR beta sequences and the way those sequences occurred across donors. An earlier analysis of about 620 of the donors applied high-throughput TCR beta sequencing to assess whether each TCR beta V gene segment acted as functional or pseudogenic. Donor age, sex, ethnicity and CMV serostatus were compiled together with the repertoire data. A later genetic analysis used genome-wide SNP genotypes for about 55% of the 666 donors, treating that subset as a discovery cohort. All discovery cohort repertoires had been generated on a single sequencing platform. HLA typing covered class I and class II loci at four-digit resolution. The number of typed donors differed by locus: about 620-640 for A, B, C, DRB1 and DQB1; some 540 for DQA1; some 590 for DPA1; and 400 to 480 for DPB1. About five DR-DQ haplotypes were treated as single units for association and clustering because of strong linkage in the cohort. Among a few hundred genotyped donors of the cohort, an average of around 240,000 unique TCR beta nucleotide sequences were sequenced per donor, roughly 20% of them non-productive.

Preparation of the library involved the immunoSEQ multiplex PCR assay. For the multiplex PCR, a mixture combining 60 forward primers for TCR Vbeta segments and 13 reverse primers for TCR Jbeta segments was used. A multiplex PCR assay on genomic DNA amplified the CDR3 region of rearranged TCR beta genes. Amplified TCR beta libraries were sequenced as 87-base-pair reads on the Illumina HiSeq System. Under the source paper's analysis protocol: Across the 500 to 750 repertoires, a later analysis counted tens of millions of unique TCR beta chains, some 11 million of which were shared by at least two donors. Raw reads were error-corrected and collapsed into unique sequences with a nearest-neighbor algorithm that merged closely related sequences to remove PCR and sequencing errors. Alignment of CDR3 sequences to IMGT reference sequences was used to assign V, D and J gene segments. For a sequence to be retained, a match of at least six nucleotides to both a V gene segment and a J gene segment was required. Rearrangements were classified as productive when the CDR3 lacked stop codons and remained in frame with V and J, and all other rearrangements were classified as non-productive. Following IMGT convention, CDR3 was defined as the stretch from the second conserved V-encoded cysteine up to the conserved J-encoded phenylalanine. The earlier analysis of about 620 of the donors excluded sequences that lacked an unambiguous match to a single V gene segment. An earlier analysis of approximately 590 of the donors called V segments functional above 56.7% productive rearrangements and segregating when the between-donor standard deviation exceeded 5%. To diagnose cytomegalovirus status from the catalog of TCR beta chain sequences, a statistical classification framework was built. In a later analysis, TCR nucleotide sequences were compared against IMGT/GENE-DB human TR gene sequences so that V and J genes could be assigned. Using the TCRdist pipeline, a later analysis assigned CDR3 sequences along with most-parsimonious VDJ recombination scenarios. A later analysis defined each TCR beta chain by its CDR3 amino acid sequence plus V-gene family, and excluded reads lacking a unique V-gene family. A later analysis removed nearly 600 highly shared, low-generation-probability nucleotide sequences to deal with suspected cross-contamination and a sequencing artifact. In a later analysis, a clonal expansion index was calculated for each public chain from normalized within-repertoire ranks of inferred template counts. A later analysis computed generation probabilities with a VDJ recombination model fitted to out-of-frame rearrangements, and checked the results against IGoR. A later analysis scored TCR-TCR, TCR-HLA and TCR-CMV co-occurrence with hypergeometric tests, applying a repertoire-size bias correction to TCR pairs. False discovery rates were estimated in a later analysis by permuting HLA or CMV assignments 20 times. In a later analysis, co-occurring TCRs were grouped with DBSCAN, and TCRdist sequence similarity was added when clustering was performed within HLA-allele-positive subsets. Repertoires with fewer than 30,000 or more than 120,000 public chains, plus five repertoires with anomalous nucleotide sharing, were excluded from co-occurrence clustering. TCRdb re-hosts the immuneACCESS table, in-frame sequences only. Its copies lack some clones; in the studies checked, an unresolved V gene accounts for under half of them, and the cause for the rest is not known. The DNA was the basis for D and trimming; V, J and clone size are from that table. The sample contains 250,000 to 350,000 clones, more than 80% of them found a single time. The top ten constitute less than 4% of the sample.

Sequences SEHNR (CDR1) and FQNEAQ (CDR2) are obtained from the germline V gene (reference sequence). From cysteine to phenylalanine, the CDR3 is 16 amino acids long. The CDR3 DNA has 48 bases and is translated from base 1. Clipping removes 5 bases from V and 1 base from J, with 10 as the unmatched junction base count. The cohort consisted of more than 650 healthy bone marrow donors. At the time of sampling, all cohort members were nominally healthy, though unrecorded immune exposures were likely present. The donor tested CMV seropositive and was one of the 289 seropositive cohort members. A peripheral blood sample was provided by each donor, and peripheral blood mononuclear cells were used for TCR beta sequencing. Genomic DNA was extracted from the blood cell samples with the Qiagen DNeasy Blood Extraction Kit. Concerning this clone: Its binding antigen is unknown. Per-base qualities were not stored, and no clone one base away is much larger.

Results the study describes overall, beyond this receptor: In a later analysis, some 18,000 TCR beta sequences were associated with specific HLA alleles at a false discovery rate of 0.05. Presence/absence analyses assumed roughly uniform sequencing depth across donors, an assumption that may not hold. Several of the top co-occurrence clusters appeared to be linked to parvovirus B19, influenza, CMV and Epstein-Barr virus, according to a later analysis. A further reported finding was that TCR beta sequences accurately predicted the HLA-A and HLA-B alleles for most subjects in the first cohort. According to a later genetic analysis, donors in an Asian-associated ancestry cluster had fewer N-insertions in productive TCRs than the roughly 700-donor mean. Correlated functional status among segregating V segments might be attributable to linkage disequilibrium, but an unknown experimental factor could not be ruled out. The classifier was reported to diagnose cytomegalovirus status with high specificity and sensitivity in both the original cohort and the validation cohort. Most CMV-associated TCR beta chains appeared to be HLA-restricted in a later analysis, and the HLA associations seemed to be driven largely by CMV exposure. Three of the identified cytomegalovirus-associated TCR beta chains were confirmed in vitro to be specific for cytomegalovirus antigens. In a later analysis, HLA-associated TCR beta chains were found to be more clonally expanded and to have lower generation probabilities than equally common non-associated chains. According to a later analysis, TCR association rates differed among HLA loci, with DRB1 alleles showing the most associated TCRs and HLA-C alleles showing the fewest. Immune exposure information for the cohort was limited to CMV serostatus. A later genetic analysis associated a missense DCLRE1C variant with V-gene and J-gene trimming of TCR beta chains, and an independent cohort replicated the association. HLA typing was unavailable for some donors at each locus, so association tests used only the typed subset. The earlier analysis of 587 of the donors excluded 15 to 20 rarely observed V segments, including chromosome 9 orphons, because counts were too low. A cluster of highly shared sequence variants was judged likely to be a technical artifact of the sequencing pipeline. Most TCR sequences were seen in very few donors, while some public TCRs were found in many individuals. This cohort had only TCR beta chains sequenced, and the lack of alpha or paired-chain data limited which features could be detected. An earlier analysis of approximately 530 of the donors showed that most TCR beta V segments appeared in productive rearrangements either about 90% or about 30% of the time, which broadly matched IMGT annotations. According to the authors, the approach could potentially be generalized to other disease states and immunological phenotypes. A total of fewer than 200 TCR beta chains were listed by the study as associated with cytomegalovirus. When HLA alleles, especially DR and DQ, strongly co-occurred, TCR associations were difficult to assign to individual alleles. Some IMGT-functional V segments, including TRBV6-2 and TRBV6-3, could not be distinguished by the 87-base-pair reads and were therefore excluded.

The clonotype comes from a middle-aged man in good health and CMV-seropositive. Sequencing input: PBMCs. The rearrangement combines TRBV7-9 with TRBJ1-2; 7 central bases correspond to TRBD1. The DNA reads TGTGCCAGCAGCGGAAAGGGGACAGAGTTTAACTATGGCTACACCTTC. It translates to CASSGKGTEFNYGYTF.